This T cell receptor (beta chain) was recorded in a study of Ad26.COV2.S vaccination and SARS-CoV-2 variants. This clone was seen a few times. Repertoires were generated with immunoSEQ multiplex PCR, while TCRdb's copy carries only in-frame clones and drops some. The top ten hold approximately 2.1% of the sample, which has fewer than 400,000 clones, around four fifths seen once. Trimming shortened V by 11 bases and J by 6 bases, and 13 bases separated the two germline ends. The germline V gene encodes CDR1 MNHEY and CDR2 SVGAGI. The CDR3 sequence is 11 residues long. Regarding treatment: roughly 20 received Ad26.COV2.S at low or high dose, single or two shots; roughly five received placebo; per-sample allocation not given. After the first vaccine or placebo injection, samples were drawn on day 63. An Ad26 vector expressing Wuhan-strain SARS-CoV-2 spike constituted the vaccine.

This sample comprised peripheral blood, obtained in a trial of Ad26.COV2.S vaccine versus placebo. The TCR comes from a person between 18 and 60 years old who received the Ad26.COV2.S COVID-19 vaccine or a placebo. The V gene is TRBV6-5, the J gene TRBJ1-1; a weak D match, TRBD1 (5 bases). CDR3 coding DNA: TGTGCCGGGATGACAGCTGCTGAAGCTTTCTTT. Its protein product is CAGMTAAEAFF.